The 27 T cell receptor beta chains presented below share a single source sample, sequenced in a study of siplizumab effects on memory and regulatory T cells. Some clones are missing from TCRdb's copy, which holds only in-frame ones; the method was immunoSEQ multiplex PCR. Of 99,000 or so clones listed, around 94% are singletons. Specimen: non-Treg CD4+ T cells sorted from blood. These receptors were collected from a human donor in good health.

The chain carries TRBV28 and TRBJ1-2; possibly TRBD1 for D (5 bases). Germline-derived CDR1 and CDR2 are MDHEN and SYDVKM. V was clipped by 5 bases and J by 4 bases, with 14 bases between them. This CDR3 has 14 residues. In nucleotides, the CDR3 is TGTGCCAGCAGTCCCGGGACTGGAAGCTATGGCTACACCTTC. Its protein product is CASSPGTGSYGYTF.

This clone was detected only once. This chain links TRBV9 with TRBJ1-2; maybe TRBD1 (5 bases). Germline V gives CDR1 SGDLS, CDR2 YYNGEE. The CDR3 consists of 16 residues. Trimming cost V 0 bases and J 5 bases, with 17 bases left between them. This chain's CDR3 is CASSVAPQTALYGYTF. For the CDR3, the DNA is TGTGCCAGCAGCGTAGCCCCACAGACAGCCTTATATGGCTACACCTTC.

This clone was seen a single time. CDR3 DNA: TGTGCCAGTAGGGACGTGGAAGAGAAGTACGAGCAGTACTTC. Translation gives CASRDVEEKYEQYF. The chain carries TRBV21-1 and TRBJ2-5. The J call may be incorrect, as the DNA end agrees better with TRBJ2-7. TRBV21-1 is marked as a pseudogene. CDR3 length: 14 residues.

Only one count was recorded for this clone. The chain joins TRBV28 to TRBJ2-3; D gene unclear. Per germline, CDR1 MDHEN and CDR2 SYDVKM. This CDR3 comprises 11 residues. Trimming removed 4 bases at V and 7 bases at J, with 6 bases between. The CDR3 reads CASSSFNTQYF. The CDR3 bases are TGTGCCAGCAGTTCGTTTAATACGCAGTATTTT.

About this clone itself: The same CDR3 also results from other DNA sequences found in this sample. The CDR3 reads CASSPQRGTDTQYF. The CDR3 DNA reads as TGTGCCAGCTCCCCCCAGCGGGGCACAGATACGCAGTATTTT. The rearrangement uses TRBV18 and TRBJ2-3; tentative D call: TRBD2 (6 bases). This CDR3 spans 14 amino acids. Trimming removed 6 bases at V and 1 base at J, with 11 bases between. Germline V lookup: CDR1 KGHSH, CDR2 LQKENI.

This clone has a single count. The chain joins TRBV5-6 to TRBJ2-3; D is unresolved. V was cut by 0 bases and J by 6 bases, with 14 bases left in between. Looked up from germline, CDR1 is SGHDT and CDR2 is YYEEEE. This CDR3 has 15 amino acids. The CDR3 loop is CASSLADGLRDTQYF. The CDR3 DNA reads as TGTGCCAGCAGCTTGGCAGACGGCCTCAGGGATACGCAGTATTTT.

This rearrangement joins TRBV28 to TRBJ1-5; a weak D match, TRBD1 (5 bases). This CDR3 is 18 amino acids long. Germline V gene data show CDR1 as MDHEN and CDR2 as SYDVKM. Trimming stripped 5 bases from V and 0 bases from J, with 20 bases between. CDR3 DNA sequence: TGTGCCAGCAGTCCCCCCCTCCTGACAGAACATAGCAATCAGCCCCAGCATTTT. Translation gives CASSPPLLTEHSNQPQHF. Supplemented by reference TRBV28 and TRBJ1-5, the full variable domain reads DVKVTQSSRYLVKRTGEKVFLECVQDMDHENMFWYRQDPGLGLRLIYFSYDVKMKEKGDIPEGYSVSREKKERFSLILESASTNQTSMYLCASSPPLLTEHSNQPQHFGDGTRLSIL.

CDR3 nucleotides: TGTGCCTGGAGAGTCCCGGGACAGAACTATGGCTACACCTTC. Translated, it gives CAWRVPGQNYGYTF. The chain employs TRBV30 and TRBJ1-2, with 7 bases that match TRBD1. This CDR3 is built from 14 residues. Germline values: CDR1 GTSNPN, CDR2 SVGIG (reference sequence). The J segment lost 2 bases and the V segment lost 3 bases, leaving 6 bases of the junction unmatched.

The gene calls are TRBV30 and TRBJ1-4; no firm D call. Between the trimmed V and J ends, which lost 2 bases and 7 bases, there was a span of 14 bases. Germline values: CDR1 GTSNPN, CDR2 SVGIG (reference sequence). The CDR3 runs to 14 residues. The CDR3 DNA sequence: TGTGCCTGGAGTACGAATTTGGTAATTGAAAAACTGTTTTTT. Its translation: CAWSTNLVIEKLFF.

V gene TRBV7-8 combines with J gene TRBJ1-4; TRBD1 matches 7 bases. Germline V CDR1 and CDR2: SGHVS, FQNEAQ. V lost 5 bases and J lost 0; bases outside the gene matches: 9. The CDR3 runs 17 residues. CDR3 amino acids: CASSGGTVVATNEKLFF. The CDR3 DNA reads TGTGCCAGCAGCGGCGGGACAGTGGTTGCAACTAATGAAAAACTGTTTTTT.

The J gene is TRBJ1-2, the V gene TRBV28; TRBD1 agrees at 8 bases. J gave up 4 bases and V 5 bases, and 12 bases lay outside the gene matches. The CDR3 sequence is 16 residues long. CDR1 and CDR2 from the germline V gene are MDHEN and SYDVKM. This CDR3 is CASSTSGAGGVYGYTF. The CDR3 DNA reads TGTGCCAGCAGTACTTCTGGGGCAGGGGGCGTCTATGGCTACACCTTC.

The J gene is TRBJ2-7, the V gene TRBV30, with D possibly matching TRBD1 (7 bases). Germline CDR1 and CDR2: GTSNPN and SVGIG (reference sequence). The CDR3 contains 14 residues. V lost 0 bases, J lost 6 bases, and 15 bases lay in between. Here the CDR3 reads CAWSVYSGGGEQYF. In DNA, the CDR3 is TGTGCCTGGAGTGTCTATTCAGGGGGAGGCGAGCAGTACTTC. The whole variable domain, remainder taken from reference TRBV30 and TRBJ2-7, is SQTIHQWPATLVQPVGSPLSLECTVEGTSNPNLYWYRQAAGRGLQLLFYSVGIGQISSEVPQNLSASRPQDRQFILSSKKLLLSDSGFYLCAWSVYSGGGEQYFGPGTRLTVT.

The V gene is TRBV28, the J gene TRBJ2-7; 14 nucleotides match TRBD2. The germline CDR1 and CDR2 sequences are MDHEN and SYDVKM. After removal of 6 bases from V and 8 bases from J, the junction contained 18 bases not matched to a gene. The CDR3 has 18 amino acids. The CDR3, as DNA: TGTGCCAGCAGCGCAATTACCGGGACTAGCGGGAGAAGAGACAAGCAGTACTTC. Protein: CASSAITGTSGRRDKQYF.

The V call is TRBV5-6, the J call TRBJ1-1; D not resolved. The germline V gene encodes CDR1 SGHDT and CDR2 YYEEEE. This CDR3 spans 14 amino acids. V was clipped by 6 bases and J by 3 bases, with 15 bases between them. The CDR3 nucleotides are TGTGCCAGCACCCCTCGGACGGCCCACACTGAAGCTTTCTTT. Its translation is CASTPRTAHTEAFF.

V usage is TRBV7-9 and J usage is TRBJ2-3; TRBD1 matches at 7 bases. The CDR3 spans 15 residues. CDR1 SEHNR and CDR2 FQNEAQ come from the germline V gene (reference sequence). After removal of 3 bases from V and 3 bases from J, the junction contained 6 bases not matched to a gene. Here the CDR3 DNA reads TGTGCCAGCAGCTTTAATGTGGACAGGACAGATACGCAGTATTTT. Encoded protein: CASSFNVDRTDTQYF.

This rearrangement joins TRBV28 to TRBJ1-1, with TRBD1 identical over 7 bases. The J segment lost 0 bases and the V segment lost 3 bases, leaving 1 base of the junction unmatched. The CDR3 consists of 14 residues. Per the germline V gene, CDR1 is MDHEN and CDR2 is SYDVKM. As DNA, the CDR3 is TGTGCCAGCAGTTTTGGACAGGTGAACACTGAAGCTTTCTTT. The encoded protein is CASSFGQVNTEAFF.

The V call is TRBV5-4, the J call TRBJ2-1; D is unclear. The CDR3 runs 13 residues. From germline, CDR1 is SGHNT and CDR2 YYREEE (reference sequence). Trimming pared 0 bases from V and 8 bases from J, leaving 9 bases between. The CDR3 DNA reads TGTGCCAGCAGCTTGGCTAGTACGGATGAGCAGTTCTTC. Encoded protein: CASSLASTDEQFF.

This CDR3 reads CAIGRQGTEAFF. The CDR3, as DNA: TGTGCCATCGGGAGACAGGGCACTGAAGCTTTCTTT. The genes are TRBV10-3 and TRBJ1-1, with 7 bases lining up with TRBD1. The CDR3 runs 12 residues. V lost 8 bases and J lost 4; bases outside the gene matches: 4. The V gene's germline CDR1 is ENHRY and CDR2 SYGVKD.

The chain links TRBV5-1 to TRBJ2-7; D is perhaps TRBD2 (5 bases). Germline values: CDR1 SGHRS, CDR2 YFSETQ. V was shortened by 4 bases and J by 0 bases, with 8 bases between the two germline ends. CDR3 size: 13 residues. CDR3 in DNA: TGCGCCAGCAGCCCGGGAAGCTCCTACGAGCAGTACTTC. As protein: CASSPGSSYEQYF. Full variable domain (missing parts from reference TRBV5-1 and TRBJ2-7): KAGVTQTPRYLIKTRGQQVTLSCSPISGHRSVSWYQQTPGQGLQFLFEYFSETQRNKGNFPGRFSGRQFSNSRSEMNVSTLELGDSALYLCASSPGSSYEQYFGPGTRLTVT.

The sample holds one count of this clone. The chain has TRBV9 and TRBJ2-5; 11 positions match TRBD1. V was pared by 2 bases and J by 4 bases, with 4 bases of the junction left unmatched. CDR1 and CDR2 (germline): SGDLS, YYNGEE. This CDR3 comprises 15 residues. The CDR3 loop reads CASSVGDRGTETQYF. CDR3 bases: TGTGCCAGCAGCGTCGGGGACAGGGGGACAGAGACCCAGTACTTC.

This clone has only one observation. The J gene is TRBJ2-3, the V gene TRBV5-6, with D perhaps matching TRBD2 (5 bases). In germline, CDR1 is SGHDT, CDR2 YYEEEE. The CDR3 is 15 residues long. The germline V and J ends were trimmed by 6 bases and 6 bases, with 20 bases remaining between them. The CDR3 protein is CASTAFDYRPDTQYF. CDR3 nucleotide sequence: TGTGCCAGCACCGCTTTCGACTACCGTCCCGATACGCAGTATTTT.

The chain employs TRBV5-6 and TRBJ2-1; the D gene could be TRBD1 or TRBD2 (5 bases each). Germline V gene data show CDR1 as SGHDT and CDR2 as YYEEEE. The CDR3 sequence is 17 residues long. V lost 7 bases and J 7 bases, leaving 27 bases between the germline ends. The CDR3 sequence is CASHATGWGRRVNEQFF. The CDR3 nucleotides are TGTGCCAGCCACGCCACCGGTTGGGGGAGACGTGTGAATGAGCAGTTCTTC. Full variable domain (remainder filled in from reference TRBV5-6 and TRBJ2-1): DAGVTQSPTHLIKTRGQQVTLRCSPKSGHDTVSWYQQALGQGPQFIFQYYEEEERQRGNFPDRFSGHQFPNYSSELNVNALLLGDSALYLCASHATGWGRRVNEQFFGPGTRLTVL.

This sequence joins TRBV27 and TRBJ2-5; D is ambiguous. V gave up 4 bases and J gave up 4 bases, with 10 bases separating them. The CDR3 has 13 amino acids. Germline V gives CDR1 MNHEY, CDR2 SMNVEV (reference sequence). The CDR3 loop reads CASSSSPPETQYF. The CDR3 nucleotides are TGTGCCAGCAGTTCCTCCCCCCCAGAGACCCAGTACTTC.

The J gene is TRBJ2-7, the V gene TRBV29-1, with unresolved D. This CDR3 contains 10 residues. From germline, CDR1 is SQVTM and CDR2 ANQGSEA. Trimming left V 4 bases short and J 1 base short, with 2 bases between. The CDR3 reads CSVGSYEQYF. CDR3 in DNA: TGCAGCGTTGGATCCTACGAGCAGTACTTC.

This chain connects TRBV11-2 to TRBJ2-7; no definite D call. The CDR3 contains 16 residues. Per the germline V gene, CDR1 is SGHAT and CDR2 is FQNNGV. V lost 5 bases and J lost 0, with 17 bases in between. The CDR3: CASSPKLDLLSYEQYF. The CDR3 nucleotides read TGTGCCAGCAGCCCAAAACTCGACTTGCTCTCCTACGAGCAGTACTTC.

This clone was seen once. A junction boundary mismatches the germline segment, possibly from a read error. V and J are TRBV7-3 and TRBJ2-1; TRBD2 matches at 7 bases. Germline CDR1 SGHTA, CDR2 FQGTGA. The CDR3 consists of 15 residues. DNA of the CDR3: TGTGCCAGCAGTTTAAGGGAGGGCCTCTACAATGAGCAGTTCTTC. Protein: CASSLREGLYNEQFF.

The V and J genes are TRBV30 and TRBJ2-3; no clear D gene. This CDR3 has 11 amino acids. Germline CDR1 is GTSNPN and CDR2 is SVGIG (reference sequence). The V and J ends lost 6 bases and 4 bases respectively, with 8 bases between them. CDR3 sequence: CACKASDTQYF. The CDR3 DNA is TGTGCCTGTAAGGCATCAGATACGCAGTATTTT.